The T cell receptor beta chain described here comes from a study of shared clonotypes between healthy human individuals. Here immunoSEQ multiplex PCR was the method, and the copy in TCRdb shows in-frame clones only, minus some. Of 850,000 to 1,200,000 clones listed, approximately 72% are singletons. Trimming pared 4 bases from V and 0 bases from J, leaving 10 bases between. The CDR3 is 15 amino acids. Looked up from germline, CDR1 is GTSNPN and CDR2 is SVGIG (reference sequence). The chain is built from TRBV30 and TRBJ1-6; D unclear. Sequencing was performed on memory CD4+ T cells sorted from blood. Subset given: CD45RA-negative fraction. The sequence was obtained from a young man in good health. The DNA of the CDR3 is TGTGCCTGGATGGCGGAGAGCTCCTATAATTCACCCCTCCACTTT. Residues: CAWMAESSYNSPLHF.